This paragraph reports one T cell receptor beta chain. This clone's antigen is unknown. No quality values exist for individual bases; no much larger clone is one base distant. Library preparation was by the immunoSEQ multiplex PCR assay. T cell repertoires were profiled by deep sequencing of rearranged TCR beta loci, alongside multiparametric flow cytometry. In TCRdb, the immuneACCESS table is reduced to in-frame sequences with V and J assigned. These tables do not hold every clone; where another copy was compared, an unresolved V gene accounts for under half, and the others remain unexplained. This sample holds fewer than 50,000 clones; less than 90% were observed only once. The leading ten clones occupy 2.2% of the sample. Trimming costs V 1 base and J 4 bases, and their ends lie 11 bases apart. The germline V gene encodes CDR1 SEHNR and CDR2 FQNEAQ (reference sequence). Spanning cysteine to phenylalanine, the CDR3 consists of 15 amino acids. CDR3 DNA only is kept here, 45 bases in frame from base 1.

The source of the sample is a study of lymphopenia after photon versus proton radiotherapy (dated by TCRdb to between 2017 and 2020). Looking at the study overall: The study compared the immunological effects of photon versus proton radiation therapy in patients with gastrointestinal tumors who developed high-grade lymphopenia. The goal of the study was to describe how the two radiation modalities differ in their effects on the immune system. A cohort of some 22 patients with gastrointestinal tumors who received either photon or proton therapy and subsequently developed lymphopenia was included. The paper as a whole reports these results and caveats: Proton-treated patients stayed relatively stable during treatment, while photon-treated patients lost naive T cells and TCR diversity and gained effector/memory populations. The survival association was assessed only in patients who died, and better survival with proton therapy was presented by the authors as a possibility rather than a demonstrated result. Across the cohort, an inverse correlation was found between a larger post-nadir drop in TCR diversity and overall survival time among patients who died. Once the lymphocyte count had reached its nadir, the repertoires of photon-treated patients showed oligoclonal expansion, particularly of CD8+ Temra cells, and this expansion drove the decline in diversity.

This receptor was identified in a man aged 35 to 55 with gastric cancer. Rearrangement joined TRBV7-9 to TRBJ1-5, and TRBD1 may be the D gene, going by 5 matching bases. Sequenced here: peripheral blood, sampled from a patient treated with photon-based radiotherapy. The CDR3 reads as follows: CASSLGDGANQPQHF. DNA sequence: TGTGCCAGCAGCTTAGGGGACGGAGCAAATCAGCCCCAGCATTTT.